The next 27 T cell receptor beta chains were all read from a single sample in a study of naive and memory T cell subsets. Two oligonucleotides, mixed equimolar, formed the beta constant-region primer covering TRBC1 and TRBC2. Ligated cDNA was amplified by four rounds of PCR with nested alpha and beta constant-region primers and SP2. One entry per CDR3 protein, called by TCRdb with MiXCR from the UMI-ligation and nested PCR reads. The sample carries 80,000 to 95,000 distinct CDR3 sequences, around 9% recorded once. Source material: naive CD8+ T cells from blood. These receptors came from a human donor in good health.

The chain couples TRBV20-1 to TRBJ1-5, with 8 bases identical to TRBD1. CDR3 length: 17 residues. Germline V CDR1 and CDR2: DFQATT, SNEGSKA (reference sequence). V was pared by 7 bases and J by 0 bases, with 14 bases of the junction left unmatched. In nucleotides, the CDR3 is TGCAGTGTTTGGGCAGTACAGGGGGAGTTTAGCAATCAGCCCCAGCATTTT. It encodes CSVWAVQGEFSNQPQHF.

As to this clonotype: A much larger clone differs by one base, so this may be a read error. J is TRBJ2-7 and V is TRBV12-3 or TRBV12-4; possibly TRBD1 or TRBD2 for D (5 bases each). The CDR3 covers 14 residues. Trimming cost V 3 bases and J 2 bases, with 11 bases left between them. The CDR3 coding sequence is TGTGCCAGCAGTTTGGGGACCGTGGCCTACGAGCAGTACTTC. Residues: CASSLGTVAYEQYF.

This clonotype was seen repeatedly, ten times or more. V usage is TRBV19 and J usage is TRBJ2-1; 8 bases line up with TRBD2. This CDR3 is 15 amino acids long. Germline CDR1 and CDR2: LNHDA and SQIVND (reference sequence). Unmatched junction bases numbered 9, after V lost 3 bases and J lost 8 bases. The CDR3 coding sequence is TGTGCCAGTAGTATCACTAGCGGCACATACGATGAGCAGTTCTTC. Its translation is CASSITSGTYDEQFF.

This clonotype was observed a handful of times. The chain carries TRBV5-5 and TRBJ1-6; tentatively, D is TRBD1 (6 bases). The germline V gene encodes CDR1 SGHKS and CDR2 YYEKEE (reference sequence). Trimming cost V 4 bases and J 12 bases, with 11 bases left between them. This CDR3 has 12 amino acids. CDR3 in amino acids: CASSPGQLPLHF. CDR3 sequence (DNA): TGTGCCAGCAGCCCCGGACAGTTACCCCTCCACTTT.

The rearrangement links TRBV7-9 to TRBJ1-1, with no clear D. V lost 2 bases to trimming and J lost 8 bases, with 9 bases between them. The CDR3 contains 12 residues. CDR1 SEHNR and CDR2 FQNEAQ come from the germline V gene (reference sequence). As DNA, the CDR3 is TGTGCCAGCAGCTTAAGTGCGGGAGAAGCTTTCTTT. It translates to CASSLSAGEAFF.

CDR3 residues: CASSLGTSKASSYEQYF. CDR3 bases: TGTGCCAGCAGCTTAGGGACCTCAAAAGCCAGCTCCTACGAGCAGTACTTC. The V call is TRBV7-8, the J call TRBJ2-7; D is undetermined. The germline CDR1 and CDR2 sequences are SGHVS and FQNEAQ. The V end was cut by 1 base, the J end by 0 bases, with 16 bases between. The CDR3 length is 17 residues.

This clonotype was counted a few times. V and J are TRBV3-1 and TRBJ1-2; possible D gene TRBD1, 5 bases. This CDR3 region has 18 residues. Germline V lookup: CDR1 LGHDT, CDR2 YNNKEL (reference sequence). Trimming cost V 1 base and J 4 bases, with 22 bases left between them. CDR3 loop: CASSQAGGGSPGIYGYTF. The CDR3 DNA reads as TGTGCCAGCAGCCAAGCGGGGGGGGGATCCCCCGGGATCTATGGCTACACCTTC.

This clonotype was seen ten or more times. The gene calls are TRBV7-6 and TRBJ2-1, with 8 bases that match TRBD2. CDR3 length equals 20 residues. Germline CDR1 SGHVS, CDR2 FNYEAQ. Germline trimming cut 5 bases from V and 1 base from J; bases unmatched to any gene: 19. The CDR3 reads CASSPGPSVTSGTSYNEQFF. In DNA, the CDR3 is TGTGCCAGCAGCCCCGGTCCCTCGGTTACTAGCGGTACGTCCTACAATGAGCAGTTCTTC.

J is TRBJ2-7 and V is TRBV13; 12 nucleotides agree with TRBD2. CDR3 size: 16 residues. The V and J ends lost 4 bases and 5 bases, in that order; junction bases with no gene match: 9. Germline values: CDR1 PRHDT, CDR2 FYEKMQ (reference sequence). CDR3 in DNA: TGTGCCAGCAGCTCTACTCTAGCGGGAGGGCCACACGAGCAGTACTTC. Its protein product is CASSSTLAGGPHEQYF.

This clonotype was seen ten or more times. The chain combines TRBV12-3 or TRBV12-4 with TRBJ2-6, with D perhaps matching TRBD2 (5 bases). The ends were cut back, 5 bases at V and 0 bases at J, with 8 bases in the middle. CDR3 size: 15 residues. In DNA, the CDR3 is TGTGCCAGCAGTATTCGGGACTCTGGGGCCAACGTCCTGACTTTC. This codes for CASSIRDSGANVLTF.

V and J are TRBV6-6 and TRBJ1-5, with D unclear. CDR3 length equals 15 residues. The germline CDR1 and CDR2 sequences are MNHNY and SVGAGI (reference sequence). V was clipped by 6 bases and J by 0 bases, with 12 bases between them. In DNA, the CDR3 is TGTGCCAGCAGCCGAGGAGGTAATAGCAATCAGCCCCAGCATTTT. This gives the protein CASSRGGNSNQPQHF.

The CDR3 DNA sequence: TGTGCCAGCAGTTGGTCCATCGGTAACACTGAAGCTTTCTTT. It specifies CASSWSIGNTEAFF. V gene TRBV27 combines with J gene TRBJ1-1; unclear D gene. Trimming left V 4 bases short and J 2 bases short, with 11 bases between. The germline V gene encodes CDR1 MNHEY and CDR2 SMNVEV (reference sequence). The CDR3 consists of 14 residues.

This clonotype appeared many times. In DNA form, the CDR3 reads TGTGCCAGCAGTTTGGAGACTAGCGGGAAAGAGACCCAGTACTTC. It codes for CASSLETSGKETQYF. This chain uses TRBV28 with TRBJ2-5, with 11 bases identical to TRBD2. The V gene's germline CDR1 is MDHEN and CDR2 SYDVKM. With V trimmed by 3 bases and J by 3 bases, 3 bases remained unmatched. The CDR3 length is 15 residues. Variable domain in full (rest from reference TRBV28 and TRBJ2-5): DVKVTQSSRYLVKRTGEKVFLECVQDMDHENMFWYRQDPGLGLRLIYFSYDVKMKEKGDIPEGYSVSREKKERFSLILESASTNQTSMYLCASSLETSGKETQYFGPGTRLLVL.

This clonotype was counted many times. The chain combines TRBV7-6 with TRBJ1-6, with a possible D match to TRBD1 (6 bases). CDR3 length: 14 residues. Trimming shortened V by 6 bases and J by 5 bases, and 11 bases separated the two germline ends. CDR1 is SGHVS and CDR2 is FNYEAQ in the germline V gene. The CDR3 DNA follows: TGTGCCAGCAGTTTGACAGGAGATAATTCACCCCTCCACTTT. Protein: CASSLTGDNSPLHF.

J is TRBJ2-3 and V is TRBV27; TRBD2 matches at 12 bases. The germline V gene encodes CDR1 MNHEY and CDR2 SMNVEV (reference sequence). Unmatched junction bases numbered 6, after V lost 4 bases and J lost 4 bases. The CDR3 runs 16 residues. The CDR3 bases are TGTGCCAGCAGTTCGAGACTAGCGGGAGTATCAGATACGCAGTATTTT. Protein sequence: CASSSRLAGVSDTQYF.

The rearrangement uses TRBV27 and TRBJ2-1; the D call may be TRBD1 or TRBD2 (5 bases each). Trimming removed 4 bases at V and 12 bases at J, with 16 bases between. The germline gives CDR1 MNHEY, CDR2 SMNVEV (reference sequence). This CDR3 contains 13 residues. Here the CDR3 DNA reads TGTGCCAGCAGTTCGTCCAGGGAGCTGCGGCAGTTCTTC. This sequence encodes CASSSSRELRQFF.

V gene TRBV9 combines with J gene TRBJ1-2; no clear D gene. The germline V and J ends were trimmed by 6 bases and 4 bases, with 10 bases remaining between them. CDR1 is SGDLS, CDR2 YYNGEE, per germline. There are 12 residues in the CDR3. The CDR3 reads CASTETPYGYTF. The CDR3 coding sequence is TGTGCCAGCACGGAGACACCCTATGGCTACACCTTC.

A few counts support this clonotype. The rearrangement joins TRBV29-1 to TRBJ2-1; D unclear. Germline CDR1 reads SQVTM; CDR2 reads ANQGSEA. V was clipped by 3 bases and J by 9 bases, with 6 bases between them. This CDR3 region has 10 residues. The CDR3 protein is CSVDLGEQFF. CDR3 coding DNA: TGCAGCGTTGATCTGGGTGAGCAGTTCTTC.

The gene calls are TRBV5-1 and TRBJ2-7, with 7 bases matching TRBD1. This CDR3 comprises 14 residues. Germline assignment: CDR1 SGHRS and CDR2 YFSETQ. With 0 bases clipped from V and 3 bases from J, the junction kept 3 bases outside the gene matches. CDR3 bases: TGCGCCAGCAGCTTGGGGGACAGCCACTACGAGCAGTACTTC. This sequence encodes CASSLGDSHYEQYF.

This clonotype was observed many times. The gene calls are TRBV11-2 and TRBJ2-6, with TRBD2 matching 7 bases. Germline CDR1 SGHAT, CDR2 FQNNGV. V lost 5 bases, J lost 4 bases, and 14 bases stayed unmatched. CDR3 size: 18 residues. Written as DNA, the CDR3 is TGTGCCAGCAGCGGGGAGGGGTCCACTGACTGGGGGGCCAACGTCCTGACTTTC. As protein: CASSGEGSTDWGANVLTF.

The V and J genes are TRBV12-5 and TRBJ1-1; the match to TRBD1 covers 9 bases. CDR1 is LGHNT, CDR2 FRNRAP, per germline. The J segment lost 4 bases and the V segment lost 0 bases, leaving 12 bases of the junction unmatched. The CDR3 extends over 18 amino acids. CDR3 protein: CASGLVRGDRVMATEAFF. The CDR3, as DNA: TGTGCTAGTGGTTTGGTACGGGGGGACAGGGTAATGGCCACTGAAGCTTTCTTT.

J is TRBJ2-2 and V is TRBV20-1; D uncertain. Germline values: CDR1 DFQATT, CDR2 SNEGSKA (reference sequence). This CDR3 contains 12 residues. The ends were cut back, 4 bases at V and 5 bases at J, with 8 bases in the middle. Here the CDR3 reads CSANSETGELFF. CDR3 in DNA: TGCAGTGCTAACTCCGAAACCGGGGAGCTGTTTTTT.

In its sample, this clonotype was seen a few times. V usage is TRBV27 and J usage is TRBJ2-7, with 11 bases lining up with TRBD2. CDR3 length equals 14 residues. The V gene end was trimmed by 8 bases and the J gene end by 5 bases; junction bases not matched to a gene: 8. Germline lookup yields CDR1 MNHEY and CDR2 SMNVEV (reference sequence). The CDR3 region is CASAIAGGPNEQYF. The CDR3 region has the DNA TGTGCCAGCGCTATAGCGGGAGGGCCCAACGAGCAGTACTTC.

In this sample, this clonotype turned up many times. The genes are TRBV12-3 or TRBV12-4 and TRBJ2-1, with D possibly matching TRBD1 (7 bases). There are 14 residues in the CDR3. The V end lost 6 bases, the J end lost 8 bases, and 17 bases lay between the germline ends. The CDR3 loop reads CASSPLEGADEQFF. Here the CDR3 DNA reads TGTGCCAGCAGCCCGCTGGAGGGGGCCGATGAGCAGTTCTTC.

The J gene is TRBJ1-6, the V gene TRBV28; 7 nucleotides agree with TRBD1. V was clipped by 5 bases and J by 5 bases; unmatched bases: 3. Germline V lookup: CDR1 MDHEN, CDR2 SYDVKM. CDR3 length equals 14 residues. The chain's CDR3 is CASSKGADNSPLHF. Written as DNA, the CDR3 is TGTGCCAGCAGTAAGGGGGCGGATAATTCACCCCTCCACTTT.

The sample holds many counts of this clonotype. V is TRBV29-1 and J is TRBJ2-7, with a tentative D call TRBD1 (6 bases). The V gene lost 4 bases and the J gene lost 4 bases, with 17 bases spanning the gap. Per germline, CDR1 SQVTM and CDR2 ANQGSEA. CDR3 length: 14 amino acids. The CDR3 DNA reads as TGCAGCGTTGTGCTGTTCAGGGACACTTACGAGCAGTACTTC. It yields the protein CSVVLFRDTYEQYF.

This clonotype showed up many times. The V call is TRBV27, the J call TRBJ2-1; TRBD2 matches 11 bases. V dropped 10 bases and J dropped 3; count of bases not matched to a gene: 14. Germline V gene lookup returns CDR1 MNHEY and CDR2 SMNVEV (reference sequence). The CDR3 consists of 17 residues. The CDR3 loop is CATSPGLAASLYNEQFF. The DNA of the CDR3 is TGTGCCACTTCACCGGGACTAGCGGCATCCCTCTACAATGAGCAGTTCTTC.